One and the same sample provided the 18 T cell receptor beta chains below, sequenced in a study of shared clonotypes between healthy human individuals. Some clones are missing from TCRdb's copy, which holds only in-frame ones; the method was immunoSEQ multiplex PCR. The data contain more than 450,000 clones, 79% of them singletons. The sample consisted of PBMCs. The receptors derive from a woman aged 40 to 50 in good health. Some clones in this sample may be carry-over from other donors' samples.

The rearrangement links TRBV11-2 to TRBJ2-7; D is perhaps TRBD2 (5 bases). Germline V gene data show CDR1 as SGHAT and CDR2 as FQNNGV. Trimming removed 5 bases from V and 4 bases from J, with 12 bases in between. The CDR3 is made up of 13 amino acids. CDR3 loop: CASSPRTFYEQYF. Written as DNA, the CDR3 is TGTGCCAGCAGCCCGAGGACTTTTTACGAGCAGTACTTC.

The chain carries TRBV11-2 and TRBJ1-2; D may be TRBD1 (5 bases). V was cut by 1 base and J by 4 bases, with 10 bases left in between. Germline CDR1 SGHAT, CDR2 FQNNGV. This CDR3 has 14 residues. CDR3 amino acids: CASSLGDERYGYTF. CDR3 nucleotide sequence: TGTGCCAGCAGCTTAGGGGACGAACGCTATGGCTACACCTTC. Supplemented by reference TRBV11-2 and TRBJ1-2, the full variable domain reads EAGVAQSPRYKIIEKRQSVAFWCNPISGHATLYWYQQILGQGPKLLIQFQNNGVVDDSQLPKDRFSAERLKGVDSTLKIQPAKLEDSAVYLCASSLGDERYGYTFGSGTRLTVV.

The rearrangement uses TRBV27 and TRBJ2-1; TRBD2 matches at 7 bases. Losses at the gene ends were 3 bases for V and 0 bases for J; bases not matched to a gene: 8. The CDR3 runs 17 residues. CDR1 MNHEY and CDR2 SMNVEV come from the germline V gene (reference sequence). This chain's CDR3 is CASSFASGGYSYNEQFF. The CDR3, as DNA: TGTGCCAGCAGTTTTGCTAGCGGAGGATACTCCTACAATGAGCAGTTCTTC.

The rearrangement joins TRBV10-3 to TRBJ2-2; possible D gene TRBD2, 6 bases. Trimming took off 10 bases at V and 4 bases at J, with 16 bases between the two ends. The CDR3 spans 14 residues. Germline-derived CDR1 and CDR2 are ENHRY and SYGVKD. The CDR3 region has the DNA TGTGCCACCGGGGGACTGCTTACCACCGGGGAGCTGTTTTTT. Translation gives CATGGLLTTGELFF.

The gene calls are TRBV5-1 and TRBJ1-4; D not certain. CDR1 and CDR2 (germline): SGHRS, YFSETQ. V lost 0 bases and J 8 bases, leaving 14 bases between the germline ends. This CDR3 is built from 15 residues. CDR3 coding DNA: TGCGCCAGCAGCTTGGAATCCCCCCGCGGGGAAAAACTGTTTTTT. This gives the protein CASSLESPRGEKLFF.

This chain joins TRBV4-3 and TRBJ2-7; 7 bases are shared with TRBD2. CDR1 and CDR2 from the germline V gene are LGHNA and YSLEER. There are 16 residues in the CDR3. The junction had 7 bases not matched to a gene; V was cut back by 0 bases and J by 2 bases. CDR3 DNA: TGCGCCAGCAGCCAAGATATAGGGGAGGGAACCTACGAGCAGTACTTC. This encodes CASSQDIGEGTYEQYF.

The chain combines TRBV28 with TRBJ2-7; D is tentatively TRBD1 or TRBD2 (5 bases each). Germline CDR1 reads MDHEN; CDR2 reads SYDVKM. This CDR3 has 13 amino acids. V dropped 1 base and J dropped 6 bases, with 10 bases sitting between them. The CDR3 DNA reads as TGTGCCAGCAGTTTATCCCCCGGGGCCGAGCAGTACTTC. It yields the protein CASSLSPGAEQYF.

This chain uses TRBV7-2 with TRBJ2-3; the D gene is possibly TRBD2 (6 bases). CDR1 is SGHTA and CDR2 is FQGNSA in the germline V gene. The CDR3 has 15 amino acids. The V end lost 2 bases, the J end lost 6 bases, and 15 bases lay between the germline ends. The CDR3 sequence is CASSLQTGVRDTQYF. The CDR3 DNA reads TGTGCCAGCAGCTTACAGACGGGAGTAAGGGATACGCAGTATTTT.

This chain joins TRBV30 and TRBJ1-5, with D perhaps matching TRBD1 (6 bases). Germline CDR1 GTSNPN, CDR2 SVGIG (reference sequence). Trimming removed 0 bases from V and 4 bases from J, with 16 bases in between. CDR3 size: 16 residues. Here the CDR3 DNA reads TGTGCCTGGAGTGTGATGGGGGCGTCTTGGAATCAGCCCCAGCATTTT. It yields the protein CAWSVMGASWNQPQHF.

CDR3 sequence reads: CASSEESGVGYTEAFF. The CDR3 bases are TGTGCCAGCAGTGAAGAGAGTGGGGTTGGGTACACTGAAGCTTTCTTT. The rearrangement links TRBV6-1 to TRBJ1-1; D gene uncertain. Germline V gives CDR1 MNHNS, CDR2 SASEGT. The germline V and J ends were trimmed by 1 base and 3 bases, with 15 bases remaining between them. The CDR3 totals 16 residues.

This chain connects TRBV10-3 to TRBJ1-6; D gene ambiguous. The V gene lost 0 bases and the J gene lost 7 bases, with 13 bases spanning the gap. CDR1 is ENHRY and CDR2 is SYGVKD in the germline V gene. The CDR3 extends over 16 amino acids. The CDR3 protein is CAISESTAVGNSPLHF. As DNA, the CDR3 is TGTGCCATCAGTGAGTCAACGGCGGTGGGAAATTCACCCCTCCACTTT.

This CDR3 reads CASSQDATGGLGGYTF. The CDR3 DNA is TGCGCCAGCAGCCAAGATGCGACAGGGGGCTTGGGTGGCTACACCTTC. J is TRBJ1-2 and V is TRBV4-1, with 10 bases that match TRBD1. Germline V CDR1 and CDR2: MGHRA, YSYEKL. J gave up 7 bases and V 0 bases, and 8 bases lay outside the gene matches. This CDR3 comprises 16 residues.

This sequence joins TRBV5-1 and TRBJ2-5; the D gene is possibly TRBD2 (5 bases). V lost 4 bases to trimming and J lost 5 bases, with 12 bases between them. The CDR3 loop spans 13 amino acids. CDR1 is SGHRS, CDR2 YFSETQ, per germline. The CDR3 DNA reads TGCGCCAGCAGCGCGGGTCCTCAGGAGACCCAGTACTTC. Translating it yields CASSAGPQETQYF. Looking up the rest from reference TRBV5-1 and TRBJ2-5 gives the full variable domain: KAGVTQTPRYLIKTRGQQVTLSCSPISGHRSVSWYQQTPGQGLQFLFEYFSETQRNKGNFPGRFSGRQFSNSRSEMNVSTLELGDSALYLCASSAGPQETQYFGPGTRLLVL.

The V gene is TRBV28, the J gene TRBJ1-3, with D uncertain. This CDR3 is 16 amino acids long. V was trimmed by 6 bases and J by 0 bases, leaving 15 bases between them. Germline V gene lookup returns CDR1 MDHEN and CDR2 SYDVKM. CDR3 DNA: TGTGCCAGCAGCCCACCGTCCCCGCGCTCTGGAAACACCATATATTTT. Its translation: CASSPPSPRSGNTIYF.

V usage is TRBV6-1 and J usage is TRBJ2-5, with 7 bases matching TRBD2. Germline V gene data show CDR1 as MNHNS and CDR2 as SASEGT. The length of the CDR3 is 14 residues. The trim removed 7 bases at V and 1 base at J, leaving 6 bases unmatched. The DNA of the CDR3 is TGTGCCAGCACCGGGACTAACGGCCAAGAGACCCAGTACTTC. Protein product: CASTGTNGQETQYF.

The genes are TRBV19 and TRBJ2-3; the match to TRBD2 covers 10 bases. V shed 8 bases and J 3 bases; nucleotides not matched to a gene: 11. The CDR3 is made up of 16 amino acids. Germline V gene data show CDR1 as LNHDA and CDR2 as SQIVND (reference sequence). The CDR3 loop is CASGSGREYETDTQYF. In nucleotides, the CDR3 is TGTGCCAGTGGAAGCGGGAGGGAGTATGAAACAGATACGCAGTATTTT. The variable domain in full, completed from reference TRBV19 and TRBJ2-3, reads DGGITQSPKYLFRKEGQNVTLSCEQNLNHDAMYWYRQDPGQGLRLIYYSQIVNDFQKGDIAEGYSVSREKKESFPLTVTSAQKNPTAFYLCASGSGREYETDTQYFGPGTRLTVL.

The rearrangement links TRBV7-6 to TRBJ1-3; D remains unclear. This CDR3 is 14 amino acids long. Germline V gene sequence: CDR1 SGHVS, CDR2 FNYEAQ. Between the trimmed V and J ends, which lost 5 bases and 3 bases, there was a span of 11 bases. The CDR3 nucleotides read TGTGCCAGCAGCCGCACAGAAGTTGGAAACACCATATATTTT. Protein: CASSRTEVGNTIYF.

V and J are TRBV21-1 and TRBJ2-1; the D call in the table, TRBD1, was not verified against the DNA. TRBV21-1 constitutes a pseudogene. The CDR3 runs to 17 residues. As DNA, the CDR3 is TGTGCCAGCAGCAAAAGCCCTCGACAGGGGATATACAATGAGCAGTTCTTC. This codes for CASSKSPRQGIYNEQFF.